This TCR beta chain was recovered during a study of blood T cell repertoires in COVID-19. Overall study context: PBMCs, B-cell-depleted T cells, or T cells were the source of the cDNA or gDNA that made up the material.

Germline loops: CDR1 LNHDA, CDR2 SQIVND (reference sequence). V lost 9 bases, J lost 3 bases, and 7 bases stayed unmatched. CDR3 size: 13 residues. Using immunoSEQ multiplex PCR, the repertoire was profiled, and TCRdb retains in-frame clones only, with some absent. The sample yields 100,000 to 150,000 clones, nearly 90% seen once. The chain carries TRBV19 and TRBJ1-2; 7 positions match TRBD1. This TCR was recovered from an elderly woman with acute or convalescent COVID-19. Sequencing was done on a sample of peripheral blood. The CDR3 here is CASYGDSDYGYTF. The CDR3 DNA follows: TGTGCCAGCTACGGGGACAGCGACTATGGCTACACCTTC.